The 12 T cell receptor beta chains below were found in one sample sequenced in a study of blood T cell repertoires in COVID-19. Repertoires were generated with immunoSEQ multiplex PCR, while TCRdb's copy carries only in-frame clones and drops some. The table has 150,000 to 200,000 clones, roughly 87% seen once. The sequenced sample consisted of peripheral blood. The receptors derive from a woman aged 45-60 years with acute or convalescent COVID-19.

This chain connects TRBV3-1 (or the pseudogene TRBV3-2) to TRBJ2-3; 11 bases line up with TRBD2. The CDR3 sequence is 16 residues long. Germline trimming cut 4 bases from V and 0 bases from J; bases unmatched to any gene: 3. Germline V lookup: CDR1 LGHDT, CDR2 YNNKEL (reference sequence). The DNA for the CDR3 is TGTGCCAGCAGCCGTAGACTAGCGGGGAGCACAGATACGCAGTATTTT. Its translation: CASSRRLAGSTDTQYF.

This clone was detected a few times. V usage is TRBV7-7 and J usage is TRBJ2-1; TRBD2 aligns across 9 bases. Trimming took 1 base from V and 8 from J; bases not matched to a gene: 6. CDR1 and CDR2 from the germline V gene are SSHAT and FNYEAQ (reference sequence). The CDR3 is 15 amino acids. The CDR3 spells CASSLGTSVGYEQFF. CDR3 nucleotide sequence: TGTGCCAGCAGCTTAGGGACTAGCGTTGGATATGAGCAGTTCTTC. Based on the CDR3 plus reference TRBV7-7 and TRBJ2-1, the full variable domain is GAGVSQSPRYKVTKRGQDVTLRCDPISSHATLYWYQQALGQGPEFLTYFNYEAQPDKSGLPSDRFSAERPEGSISTLTIQRTEQRDSAMYRCASSLGTSVGYEQFFGPGTRLTVL.

The chain uses TRBV5-6 and TRBJ2-3; 13 bases match TRBD2. The trim removed 3 bases at V and 13 bases at J, leaving 2 bases unmatched. This CDR3 contains 12 residues. Germline loops: CDR1 SGHDT, CDR2 YYEEEE. CDR3 in amino acids: CASSSGLAGEYF. The DNA for the CDR3 is TGTGCCAGCAGCTCCGGACTAGCGGGGGAGTATTTT.

This rearrangement joins TRBV13 to TRBJ1-2, with D unresolved. Trimming removed 3 bases at V and 3 bases at J, with 14 bases between. Germline V gene data show CDR1 as PRHDT and CDR2 as FYEKMQ (reference sequence). The CDR3 length is 15 residues. The CDR3 loop reads CASSFLTRTDYGYTF. The CDR3 DNA follows: TGTGCCAGCAGCTTTTTGACCAGGACTGACTATGGCTACACCTTC.

The CDR3 protein is CASSPSSNDEQFF. DNA of the CDR3: TGTGCCAGCAGCCCCTCTAGTAATGATGAGCAGTTCTTC. V gene TRBV4-2 combines with J gene TRBJ2-1; D is unresolved. The V end was cut by 4 bases, the J end by 8 bases, with 12 bases between. The CDR3 contains 13 residues. Germline CDR1 is LGHNA and CDR2 is YNFKEQ.

The chain combines TRBV5-1 with TRBJ1-2, with D unclear. This CDR3 has 14 amino acids. In germline, CDR1 is SGHRS, CDR2 YFSETQ. The V end lost 1 base, the J end lost 4 bases, and 11 bases lay between the germline ends. Here the CDR3 DNA reads TGCGCCAGCAGCTTGCCGGAACCGGGCTATGGCTACACCTTC. It is translated as CASSLPEPGYGYTF.

The J gene is TRBJ1-2, the V gene TRBV6-5; D remains ambiguous. This CDR3 region has 11 residues. The germline V gene encodes CDR1 MNHEY and CDR2 SVGAGI. V lost 6 bases, J lost 2 bases, and 4 bases lay in between. The CDR3: CASRLNYGYTF. The DNA for the CDR3 is TGTGCCAGCAGACTGAACTATGGCTACACCTTC.

V is TRBV28 and J is TRBJ1-1; no clear D gene. The CDR3 covers 13 residues. The ends were cut back, 8 bases at V and 0 bases at J, with 10 bases in the middle. The germline V gene encodes CDR1 MDHEN and CDR2 SYDVKM. The CDR3 DNA is TGTGCCAGCCGTCTCAACTTGAACACTGAAGCTTTCTTT. Translating it yields CASRLNLNTEAFF.

The J gene is TRBJ1-4, the V gene TRBV5-5, with 9 bases fitting TRBD1. Germline lookup yields CDR1 SGHKS and CDR2 YYEKEE (reference sequence). The CDR3 spans 15 residues. The ends lost 3 bases at V and 10 bases at J; junction bases unmatched: 10. CDR3 DNA: TGTGCCAGCAGCTCCCAAGGGACAGGGTTGGTAAAACTGTTTTTT. Amino acids: CASSSQGTGLVKLFF. The variable domain in full, completed from reference TRBV5-5 and TRBJ1-4, reads DAGVTQSPTHLIKTRGQQVTLRCSPISGHKSVSWYQQVLGQGPQFIFQYYEKEERGRGNFPDRFSARQFPNYSSELNVNALLLGDSALYLCASSSQGTGLVKLFFGSGTQLSVL.

The chain links TRBV6-2 or TRBV6-3 to TRBJ2-7; 11 bases map to TRBD1. The ends lost 5 bases at V and 7 bases at J; junction bases unmatched: 4. The CDR3 covers 13 residues. Germline-derived CDR1 and CDR2 are MNHEY and SVGEGT. CDR3 DNA sequence: TGTGCCAGCAGTGGACAGGGGGCGTTTGAGCAGTACTTC. Amino acids: CASSGQGAFEQYF.

The chain recombines TRBV5-4 with TRBJ2-7, with TRBD2 matching over 7 bases. This CDR3 spans 15 amino acids. Germline CDR1 is SGHNT and CDR2 is YYREEE (reference sequence). J was trimmed by 1 base and V by 5 bases; bases with no gene match: 9. For the CDR3, the DNA is TGTGCCAGCAGTCCGGAGCGGGGCTTATCCTACGAGCAGTACTTC. Encoded protein: CASSPERGLSYEQYF.

This clone appeared a single time. The J gene is TRBJ1-3, the V gene TRBV5-6; TRBD1 matches at 7 bases. V shed 4 bases and J 5 bases; nucleotides not matched to a gene: 3. There are 13 residues in the CDR3. Looked up from germline, CDR1 is SGHDT and CDR2 is YYEEEE. The CDR3 nucleotides are TGTGCCAGCAGCCAGGGACAGAGAAACACCATATATTTT. Protein: CASSQGQRNTIYF.